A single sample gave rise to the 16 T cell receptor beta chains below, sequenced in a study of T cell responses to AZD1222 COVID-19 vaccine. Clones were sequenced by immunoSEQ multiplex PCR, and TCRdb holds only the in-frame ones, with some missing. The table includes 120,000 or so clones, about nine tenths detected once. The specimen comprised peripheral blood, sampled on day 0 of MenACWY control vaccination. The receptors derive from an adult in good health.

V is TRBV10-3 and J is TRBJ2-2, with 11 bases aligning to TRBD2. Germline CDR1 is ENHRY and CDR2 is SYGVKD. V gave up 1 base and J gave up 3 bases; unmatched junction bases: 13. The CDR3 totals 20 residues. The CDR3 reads CAISEWGLAAGEGHTGELFF. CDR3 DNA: TGTGCCATCAGTGAGTGGGGACTAGCGGCCGGAGAGGGTCACACCGGGGAGCTGTTTTTT.

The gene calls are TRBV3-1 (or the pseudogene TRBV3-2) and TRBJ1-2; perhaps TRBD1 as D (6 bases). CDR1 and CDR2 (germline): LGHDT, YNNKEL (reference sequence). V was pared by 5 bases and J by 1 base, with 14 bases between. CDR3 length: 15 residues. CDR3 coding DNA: TGTGCCAGCAGCAGACAGGAGATTTTTAACTATGGCTACACCTTC. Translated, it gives CASSRQEIFNYGYTF.

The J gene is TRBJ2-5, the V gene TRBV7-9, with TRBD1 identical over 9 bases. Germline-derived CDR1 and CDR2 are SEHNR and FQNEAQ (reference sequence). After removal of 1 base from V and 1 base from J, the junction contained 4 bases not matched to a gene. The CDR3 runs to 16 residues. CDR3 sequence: CASSLGDRAIQETQYF. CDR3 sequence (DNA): TGTGCCAGCAGCTTAGGGGACAGGGCGATCCAAGAGACCCAGTACTTC.

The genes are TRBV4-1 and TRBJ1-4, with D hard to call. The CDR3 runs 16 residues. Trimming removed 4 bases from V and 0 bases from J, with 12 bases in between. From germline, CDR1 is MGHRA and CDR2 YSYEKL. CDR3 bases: TGCGCCAGCAGCCCCGTACGGGGAGCAACTAATGAAAAACTGTTTTTT. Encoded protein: CASSPVRGATNEKLFF.

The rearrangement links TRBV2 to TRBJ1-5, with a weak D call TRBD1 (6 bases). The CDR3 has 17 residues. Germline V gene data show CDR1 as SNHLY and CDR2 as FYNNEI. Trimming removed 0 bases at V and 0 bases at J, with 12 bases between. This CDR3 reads CASSEATGHYSNQPQHF. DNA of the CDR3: TGTGCCAGCAGTGAAGCAACAGGGCACTATAGCAATCAGCCCCAGCATTTT.

CDR3 residues: CASSQGGSGGAKAYNEQFF. CDR3 coding DNA: TGTGCCAGCAGCCAAGGTGGTAGCGGGGGGGCTAAGGCGTACAATGAGCAGTTCTTC. The rearrangement uses TRBV4-2 and TRBJ2-1; 11 nucleotides match TRBD2. The CDR3 covers 19 residues. V lost 1 base and J lost 4; bases outside the gene matches: 12. Germline lookup yields CDR1 LGHNA and CDR2 YNFKEQ.

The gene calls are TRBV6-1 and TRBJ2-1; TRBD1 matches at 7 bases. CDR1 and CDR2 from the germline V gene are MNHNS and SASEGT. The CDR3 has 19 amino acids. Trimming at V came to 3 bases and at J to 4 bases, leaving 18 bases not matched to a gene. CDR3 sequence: CASSDYIFRGTETYNEQFF. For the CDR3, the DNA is TGTGCCAGCAGTGATTATATATTTAGGGGGACAGAGACTTACAATGAGCAGTTCTTC.

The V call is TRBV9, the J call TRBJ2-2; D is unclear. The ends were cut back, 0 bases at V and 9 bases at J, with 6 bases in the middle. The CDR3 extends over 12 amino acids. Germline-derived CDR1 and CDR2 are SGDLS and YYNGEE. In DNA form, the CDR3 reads TGTGCCAGCAGCGTAGGCGACAGGGAGCTGTTTTTT. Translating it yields CASSVGDRELFF.

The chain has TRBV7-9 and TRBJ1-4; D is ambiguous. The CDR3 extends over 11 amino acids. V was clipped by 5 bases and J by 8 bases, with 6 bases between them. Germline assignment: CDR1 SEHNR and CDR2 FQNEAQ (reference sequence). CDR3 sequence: CASSLQEKLFF. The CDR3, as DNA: TGTGCCAGCAGCCTTCAAGAAAAACTGTTTTTT.

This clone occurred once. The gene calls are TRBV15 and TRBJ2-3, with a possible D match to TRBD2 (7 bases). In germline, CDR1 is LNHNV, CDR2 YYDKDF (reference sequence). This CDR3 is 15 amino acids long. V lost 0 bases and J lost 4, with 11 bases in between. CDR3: CATSREKGGPDTQYF. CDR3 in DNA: TGTGCCACCAGCAGAGAGAAGGGGGGGCCAGATACGCAGTATTTT.

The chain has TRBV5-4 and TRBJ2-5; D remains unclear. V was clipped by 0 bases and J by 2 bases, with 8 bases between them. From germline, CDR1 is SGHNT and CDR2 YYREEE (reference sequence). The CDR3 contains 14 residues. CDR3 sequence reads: CASSLAQAQETQYF. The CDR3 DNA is TGTGCCAGCAGCTTGGCCCAGGCTCAAGAGACCCAGTACTTC.

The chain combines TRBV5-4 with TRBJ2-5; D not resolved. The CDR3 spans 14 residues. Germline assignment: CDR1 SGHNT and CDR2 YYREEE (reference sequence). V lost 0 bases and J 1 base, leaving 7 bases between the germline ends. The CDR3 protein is CASSLARFQETQYF. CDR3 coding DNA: TGTGCCAGCAGCTTGGCTAGGTTCCAAGAGACCCAGTACTTC.

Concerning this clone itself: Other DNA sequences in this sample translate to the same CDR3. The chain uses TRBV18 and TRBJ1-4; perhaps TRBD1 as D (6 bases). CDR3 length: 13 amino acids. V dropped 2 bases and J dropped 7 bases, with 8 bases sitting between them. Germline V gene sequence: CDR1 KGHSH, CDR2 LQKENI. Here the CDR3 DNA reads TGTGCCAGCTCACCAGGGGGCGGTGAAAAACTGTTTTTT. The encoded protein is CASSPGGGEKLFF.

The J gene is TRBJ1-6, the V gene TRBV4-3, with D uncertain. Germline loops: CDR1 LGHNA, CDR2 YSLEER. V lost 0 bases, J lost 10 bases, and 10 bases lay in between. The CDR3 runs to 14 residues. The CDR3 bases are TGCGCCAGCAGCCAAGAAGTAGGGCTGTCACCCCTCCACTTT. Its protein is CASSQEVGLSPLHF.

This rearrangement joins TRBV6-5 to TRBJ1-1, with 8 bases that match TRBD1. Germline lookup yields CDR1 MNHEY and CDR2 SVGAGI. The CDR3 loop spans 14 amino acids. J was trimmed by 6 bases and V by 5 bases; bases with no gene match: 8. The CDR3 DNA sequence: TGTGCCAGCAGTAGAAACAGGGGGGGTCCTGAAGCTTTCTTT. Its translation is CASSRNRGGPEAFF.

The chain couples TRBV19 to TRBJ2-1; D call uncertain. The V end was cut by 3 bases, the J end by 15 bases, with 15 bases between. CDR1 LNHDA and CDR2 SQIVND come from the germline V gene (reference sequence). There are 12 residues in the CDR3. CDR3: CASSISGVSWFF. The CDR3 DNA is TGTGCCAGTAGTATTTCTGGGGTTTCCTGGTTCTTC.